A single sample gave rise to the 14 T cell receptor beta chains below, sequenced in a study of radiotherapy plus CTLA-4 blockade in lung cancer (dated by TCRdb to the late 2010s). The method was the immunoSEQ multiplex PCR assay. Drawn from immuneACCESS, this table holds only the in-frame rearrangements with V and J called that TCRdb kept. Clones are partly lost; checked studies trace under half to an unresolved V gene and leave the rest unexplained. The sample contains 65,000 to 95,000 clones, roughly 84% of them found a single time. The ten largest clones capture less than 45% of the sample. This material consisted of peripheral blood, taken from a patient treated with radiotherapy plus ipilimumab. The receptors shown here come from a human donor with non-small cell lung cancer that progressed on radiotherapy plus ipilimumab.

J is TRBJ2-7 and V is TRBV18, with D tentatively TRBD1 (5 bases). Trimming stripped 4 bases from V and 10 bases from J, with 17 bases between. Per germline, CDR1 KGHSH and CDR2 LQKENI. This CDR3 is built from 13 residues. CDR3: CASSHNSRVEQYF. The CDR3 nucleotides read TGTGCCAGCTCACACAACAGCAGGGTCGAACAGTACTTC.

The V gene is TRBV18, the J gene TRBJ2-3; no firm D call. Germline V gene sequence: CDR1 KGHSH, CDR2 LQKENI. Trimming left V 2 bases short and J 6 bases short, with 6 bases between. CDR3 length equals 12 residues. The CDR3, as DNA: TGTGCCAGCTCACCAAGGATGGATACGCAGTATTTT. Translated: CASSPRMDTQYF.

This chain uses TRBV5-1 with TRBJ2-3; 9 bases are a match to TRBD1. CDR1 is SGHRS, CDR2 YFSETQ, per germline. The ends lost 6 bases at V and 4 bases at J; junction bases unmatched: 6. The CDR3 runs to 14 residues. This CDR3 reads CASNPGQGPDTQYF. The CDR3 nucleotides are TGCGCCAGCAACCCGGGACAGGGACCAGATACGCAGTATTTT. The entire variable domain, with the rest obtained from reference TRBV5-1 and TRBJ2-3, is as follows: KAGVTQTPRYLIKTRGQQVTLSCSPISGHRSVSWYQQTPGQGLQFLFEYFSETQRNKGNFPGRFSGRQFSNSRSEMNVSTLELGDSALYLCASNPGQGPDTQYFGPGTRLTVL.

This clone showed up just once. The chain uses TRBV18 and TRBJ2-1, with 7 positions matching TRBD2. Looked up from germline, CDR1 is KGHSH and CDR2 is LQKENI. With V trimmed by 0 bases and J by 3 bases, 2 bases remained unmatched. This CDR3 has 15 residues. DNA for the CDR3: TGTGCCAGCTCACCACCGGCTAGCGGCTACAATGAGCAGTTCTTC. It specifies CASSPPASGYNEQFF.

The chain couples TRBV5-1 to TRBJ2-7; D call uncertain. This CDR3 region has 16 residues. CDR1 is SGHRS, CDR2 YFSETQ, per germline. V was shortened by 0 bases and J by 2 bases, with 15 bases between the two germline ends. CDR3 sequence: CASSLVGISTTYEQYF. The CDR3 coding sequence is TGCGCCAGCAGCTTGGTGGGGATATCCACTACCTACGAGCAGTACTTC.

The chain combines TRBV30 with TRBJ2-1; 10 nucleotides align to TRBD1. The CDR3 is made up of 13 amino acids. From germline, CDR1 is GTSNPN and CDR2 SVGIG (reference sequence). The junction had 4 bases not matched to a gene; V was cut back by 1 base and J by 10 bases. Written as DNA, the CDR3 is TGTGCCTGGAGTGGACAGGGGGCGGGGGAGCAGTTCTTC. This sequence encodes CAWSGQGAGEQFF. Full variable domain (remainder filled in from reference TRBV30 and TRBJ2-1): SQTIHQWPATLVQPVGSPLSLECTVEGTSNPNLYWYRQAAGRGLQLLFYSVGIGQISSEVPQNLSASRPQDRQFILSSKKLLLSDSGFYLCAWSGQGAGEQFFGPGTRLTVL.

The chain employs TRBV5-1 and TRBJ2-3; D may be TRBD2 (5 bases). The V end lost 6 bases, the J end lost 0 bases, and 11 bases lay between the germline ends. Germline CDR1 SGHRS, CDR2 YFSETQ. This CDR3 contains 14 residues. The CDR3 spells CASTVTTSTDTQYF. The DNA of the CDR3 is TGCGCCAGCACCGTGACTACTAGCACAGATACGCAGTATTTT.

This sequence joins TRBV5-6 and TRBJ2-2; 7 bases map to TRBD1. The germline V gene encodes CDR1 SGHDT and CDR2 YYEEEE. The CDR3 totals 18 residues. The ends lost 4 bases at V and 4 bases at J; junction bases unmatched: 16. The CDR3 spells CASSPIVPGQKGTGELFF. In DNA, the CDR3 is TGTGCCAGCAGCCCTATAGTTCCGGGACAGAAAGGCACCGGGGAGCTGTTTTTT.

The chain has TRBV18 and TRBJ1-1; no firm D call. The CDR3 sequence is 14 residues long. From germline, CDR1 is KGHSH and CDR2 LQKENI. V was trimmed by 1 base and J by 4 bases, leaving 10 bases between them. CDR3 nucleotides: TGTGCCAGCTCACCACGGTTTCAGGTCACTGAAGCTTTCTTT. Translating gives CASSPRFQVTEAFF.

The J gene is TRBJ2-1, the V gene TRBV9; 8 nucleotides match TRBD2. V was clipped by 0 bases and J by 4 bases; unmatched bases: 6. The CDR3 consists of 16 residues. Germline V gives CDR1 SGDLS, CDR2 YYNGEE. The CDR3 is CASSVGGAGAYNEQFF. DNA for the CDR3: TGTGCCAGCAGCGTAGGGGGAGCGGGGGCGTACAATGAGCAGTTCTTC.

The rearrangement joins TRBV29-1 to TRBJ2-5, with a possible D match to TRBD1 (5 bases). The CDR3 has 16 residues. V gave up 3 bases and J gave up 2 bases, with 19 bases separating them. CDR1 is SQVTM and CDR2 is ANQGSEA in the germline V gene. Written as DNA, the CDR3 is TGCAGCGTTGATCTGTTGTTGATGGGGCCTCAAGAGACCCAGTACTTC. Translating gives CSVDLLLMGPQETQYF. Based on the CDR3 plus reference TRBV29-1 and TRBJ2-5, the full variable domain is SAVISQKPSRDICQRGTSLTIQCQVDSQVTMMFWYRQQPGQSLTLIATANQGSEATYESGFVIDKFPISRPNLTFSTLTVSNMSPEDSSIYLCSVDLLLMGPQETQYFGPGTRLLVL.

This clone was counted once. The rearrangement uses TRBV27 and TRBJ1-4, with D possibly matching TRBD1 (6 bases). Per the germline V gene, CDR1 is MNHEY and CDR2 is SMNVEV (reference sequence). V lost 2 bases, J lost 7 bases, and 8 bases lay in between. The length of the CDR3 is 13 residues. The CDR3 protein is CASSLPGAEKLFF. In nucleotides, the CDR3 is TGTGCCAGCAGTTTACCAGGGGCTGAAAAACTGTTTTTT.

A single count supports this clone. The rearrangement links TRBV11-2 to TRBJ2-4; 14 bases map to TRBD2. This CDR3 spans 17 amino acids. V was clipped by 2 bases and J by 6 bases; unmatched bases: 6. Germline V lookup: CDR1 SGHAT, CDR2 FQNNGV. CDR3 in amino acids: CASSLRLAGGRTNIQYF. CDR3 sequence (DNA): TGTGCCAGCAGCTTAAGACTAGCGGGGGGGCGGACAAACATTCAGTACTTC.

The chain joins TRBV27 to TRBJ1-3, with 7 bases fitting TRBD1. Trimming cost V 2 bases and J 2 bases; bases outside gene matches: 0. CDR3 length: 14 residues. The germline V gene encodes CDR1 MNHEY and CDR2 SMNVEV (reference sequence). In DNA form, the CDR3 reads TGTGCCAGCAGTTTAAGGGGGCCTGGAAACACCATATATTTT. This sequence encodes CASSLRGPGNTIYF.